This entry concerns a single TCR beta chain. Its target is unknown. The sample is drawn from a study of T cell repertoires in cytomegalovirus infection. Study details: HLA-C-restricted CMV epitopes, recently identified, and well-studied HLA-B-restricted ones were used by the study. The public TCR beta signatures pointed to both CMV infection and matching HLA type. Whole-study findings and limits: Ex vivo responses were dominated by HLA-C-restricted CMV-specific TCR beta clonotypes. Adding up the frequency of public TCR beta families identified people who carried CMV plus the relevant HLA.

This CDR3 contains 18 residues. V was clipped by 3 bases and J by 0 bases, with 18 bases between them. CDR1 is SGHDT and CDR2 is YYEEEE in the germline V gene. In TCRdb, the reads were re-called with MiXCR into one record per CDR3 protein. The repertoire holds 450,000 to 550,000 distinct CDR3 sequences, with approximately 46% as singletons. The starting material was cultured PBMCs, obtained from culture after CMV antigen stimulation. The gene calls are TRBV5-6 and TRBJ2-2, with a weak D call TRBD2 (5 bases). This sequence originates from a human donor in good health (CMV status not recorded). Some clones in this sample may be carry-over from other donors' samples. CDR3 sequence reads: CASSSLRGYSTNTGELFF. The CDR3 coding sequence is TGTGCCAGCAGCTCCCTCCGAGGGTACAGCACGAACACCGGGGAGCTGTTTTTT.